This TCR beta chain was identified during a study of T-cell reconstitution after alpha-beta-depleted transplantation in children. Study-wide points: Diversity of TCRbeta at day 60 was high in some patients, arising from surviving recipient T cells and thymic progenitors. The main origin of T-cell counts and diversity one year after transplant was newly produced T cells. Several hundred rapidly expanded clones from non-depleted graft cells reportedly supplied alpha-beta T cells about two months post-transplant.

About this clonotype itself: Its antigen is still unknown.

The CDR3 consists of 16 residues. CDR1 and CDR2 (germline): MNHEY, SMNVEV (reference sequence). J gave up 5 bases and V 4 bases, and 9 bases lay outside the gene matches. Unique molecular identifiers were incorporated during preparation of the TCRbeta library. MiXCR, applied by TCRdb to the PCR reads, yields one record per CDR3 protein. Among about 1,000,000 distinct CDR3 sequences listed, less than 30% were seen once. This sequence joins TRBV27 and TRBJ2-1, with 9 bases aligning to TRBD1. This material consisted of PBMCs, mostly from graft donor cells, taken 360 days after TCRalphabeta/CD19-depleted stem cell transplant. The TCR originated in a boy under two years old who had a stem cell transplant for SCID, so the T cells may come from the graft donor. This CDR3 is CASSSLPGQGDNEQFF. CDR3 bases: TGTGCCAGCAGTTCCTTGCCGGGACAGGGAGACAATGAGCAGTTCTTC.